Listed here are 9 T cell receptor beta chains from one sample, sequenced in a study of PD-1 blockade in classical Hodgkin lymphoma. Profiled with immunoSEQ multiplex PCR; TCRdb holds only in-frame clones, not every one. The sample lists about 25,000 clones, approximately 79% occurring once. Stated time point: cycle 4 day 1 (C4D1), after 6 weeks of nivolumab. Every one of the patients relapsed after autologous stem cell transplantation (brentuximab vedotin exposure was variable). It was by magnetic negative selection that CD4+ T cells were purified from thawed PBMCs. The sequenced sample was CD4+ T cells from blood, obtained before the fourth cycle of nivolumab. Receptors were obtained from a human donor with classical Hodgkin lymphoma.

This clone was seen more than once but under ten times. The V call is TRBV7-9, the J call TRBJ1-5; D unresolved. Between the trimmed V and J ends, which lost 1 base and 4 bases, there was a span of 14 bases. This CDR3 spans 16 amino acids. Germline V CDR1 and CDR2: SEHNR, FQNEAQ (reference sequence). CDR3 nucleotide sequence: TGTGCCAGCAGCTTAGTTAGTCCCAGCGGAAATCAGCCCCAGCATTTT. Protein sequence: CASSLVSPSGNQPQHF.

V is TRBV5-1 and J is TRBJ1-4; D might be TRBD1 (5 bases). The CDR3 totals 14 residues. V lost 5 bases to trimming and J lost 0 bases, with 8 bases between them. Germline CDR1 and CDR2: SGHRS and YFSETQ. DNA of the CDR3: TGCGCCAGCAGGGGGGATACAACTAATGAAAAACTGTTTTTT. Its translation is CASRGDTTNEKLFF.

The V and J genes are TRBV7-2 and TRBJ1-3; no firm D call. CDR1 is SGHTA and CDR2 is FQGNSA in the germline V gene. The CDR3 loop spans 14 amino acids. Trimming shortened V by 5 bases and J by 0 bases, and 8 bases separated the two germline ends. The CDR3 spells CASSTGLSGNTIYF. CDR3 nucleotide sequence: TGTGCCAGCAGCACCGGACTCTCTGGAAACACCATATATTTT.

The V gene is TRBV9, the J gene TRBJ2-1; D is possibly TRBD1 (5 bases). Trimming stripped 6 bases from V and 2 bases from J, with 18 bases between. The CDR3 extends over 16 amino acids. Germline CDR1 SGDLS, CDR2 YYNGEE. The CDR3 spells CASTQTPGSPYNEQFF. In DNA form, the CDR3 reads TGTGCCAGCACGCAAACCCCAGGGTCGCCCTACAATGAGCAGTTCTTC.

The chain joins TRBV19 to TRBJ1-1; D not resolved. This CDR3 comprises 13 residues. The V end was cut by 6 bases, the J end by 1 base, with 9 bases between. CDR1 LNHDA and CDR2 SQIVND come from the germline V gene (reference sequence). DNA of the CDR3: TGTGCCAGTAGGAGCAGAGCGAACACTGAAGCTTTCTTT. Protein: CASRSRANTEAFF. The full variable domain, completed using reference TRBV19 and TRBJ1-1, is DGGITQSPKYLFRKEGQNVTLSCEQNLNHDAMYWYRQDPGQGLRLIYYSQIVNDFQKGDIAEGYSVSREKKESFPLTVTSAQKNPTAFYLCASRSRANTEAFFGQGTRLTVV.

The CDR3 DNA reads TGTGCCTGCGACAGGGGCCACGAGCAGTACTTC. This gives the protein CACDRGHEQYF. The chain carries TRBV30 and TRBJ2-7, with 8 bases fitting TRBD1. CDR3 length: 11 amino acids. The trim removed 6 bases at V and 5 bases at J, leaving 3 bases unmatched. The germline gives CDR1 GTSNPN, CDR2 SVGIG (reference sequence).

This clone turned up a few times. The CDR3 DNA is TGTGCCAGTAGTATCTCAACCGCACGGGAGACCCAGTACTTC. Translated: CASSISTARETQYF. This chain uses TRBV19 with TRBJ2-5, with unresolved D. Germline V CDR1 and CDR2: LNHDA, SQIVND (reference sequence). The CDR3 has 14 residues. The V and J ends lost 3 bases and 5 bases respectively, with 13 bases between them. Full variable domain (remainder filled in from reference TRBV19 and TRBJ2-5): DGGITQSPKYLFRKEGQNVTLSCEQNLNHDAMYWYRQDPGQGLRLIYYSQIVNDFQKGDIAEGYSVSREKKESFPLTVTSAQKNPTAFYLCASSISTARETQYFGPGTRLLVL.

The rearrangement links TRBV7-9 to TRBJ1-2; D gene unclear. The CDR3 extends over 13 amino acids. The V end was cut by 5 bases, the J end by 2 bases, with 9 bases between. Per germline, CDR1 SEHNR and CDR2 FQNEAQ (reference sequence). As DNA, the CDR3 is TGTGCCAGCAGCGAGGGAGTGAACTATGGCTACACCTTC. Its protein product is CASSEGVNYGYTF.

The J gene is TRBJ2-2, the V gene TRBV5-1; the D call may be TRBD1 or TRBD2 (5 bases each). V lost 4 bases and J lost 6, with 16 bases in between. Per germline, CDR1 SGHRS and CDR2 YFSETQ. The CDR3 has 15 amino acids. CDR3 residues: CASSLGRAGAGELFF. In DNA form, the CDR3 reads TGCGCCAGCAGCCTGGGCAGGGCGGGTGCCGGGGAGCTGTTTTTT.